This T cell receptor beta chain originates from a study of CD8 T cells in ankylosing spondylitis. Trimming cost V 0 bases and J 3 bases; bases outside gene matches: 3. The germline V gene has CDR1 DFQATT and CDR2 SNEGSKA (reference sequence). The CDR3 has 15 amino acids. For TCR beta, libraries came from quantitative 5'-RACE with molecular barcodes. Via MiXCR, TCRdb re-called the 5' RACE reads, giving one row per CDR3 protein. The sample shows 470,000 or so distinct CDR3 sequences, 26% of them seen only once. General observations from the study: Enrichment of disease-linked clones was reportedly significant in matched ankylosing spondylitis synovial fluid. Within ankylosing spondylitis blood, a TCR beta motif made up of eight highly homologous variants appeared to be characteristic.

Note on this clonotype: Its antigen is not known.

The sample was blood, either unsorted or a sorted T cell fraction (not recorded which). The chain employs TRBV20-1 and TRBJ2-1, with 9 bases matching TRBD2. This TCR came from a male donor with ankylosing spondylitis. The CDR3 loop reads CSARDASGIYNEQFF. Here the CDR3 DNA reads TGCAGTGCTAGAGATGCTAGCGGGATCTACAATGAGCAGTTCTTC.